Listed below are T cell receptor beta chains from one sample, sequenced in a study of beta chain features in type 1 diabetes. The repertoire was sequenced with immunoSEQ multiplex PCR; TCRdb's copy has only in-frame clones and lacks some. The sample has 850,000 to 900,000 clones, about a sixth seen once. Material: naive CD4+ T cells from blood. The receptor source for this set is a woman younger than 30 in good health. Each CDR3 is given with its conserved first and last residue. Each record gives: D gene, clone size, J gene, V gene, CDR3 DNA, CDR3 protein. D genes are given only for firm matches. Expanded clones are given a class, and other clones once, few, many or no size at all.

D gene: -
clone size: few
J gene: TRBJ1-1
V gene: TRBV6-5
CDR3 DNA: TGTGCCAGCAGTGACCCATCGGGCACTGAAGCTTTCTTT
CDR3 protein: CASSDPSGTEAFF

D gene: -
clone size: -
J gene: TRBJ2-7
V gene: TRBV28
CDR3 DNA: TGTGCCAGCAGTCCACGGGGGTGGACAAGACCCTACGAGCAGTACTTC
CDR3 protein: CASSPRGWTRPYEQYF

D gene: TRBD2
clone size: -
J gene: TRBJ2-7
V gene: TRBV2
CDR3 DNA: TGTGCCAGCACCAATCTAGCGGGGGGACGTGGCGAGCAGTACTTC
CDR3 protein: CASTNLAGGRGEQYF

D gene: -
clone size: -
J gene: TRBJ2-7
V gene: TRBV6-5
CDR3 DNA: TGTGCCAGCAGCCCAGGGAATTGGTACGAGCAGTACTTC
CDR3 protein: CASSPGNWYEQYF

D gene: TRBD2
clone size: few
J gene: TRBJ2-3
V gene: TRBV20-1
CDR3 DNA: TGCAGTGGGGGGGGTGAAGATACGCAGTATTTT
CDR3 protein: CSGGGEDTQYF

D gene: -
clone size: -
J gene: TRBJ2-3
V gene: TRBV20-1
CDR3 DNA: TGCAGTGCAACAGTCTTGGATACGCAGTATTTT
CDR3 protein: CSATVLDTQYF

D gene: -
clone size: few
J gene: TRBJ1-4
V gene: TRBV2
CDR3 DNA: TGTGCCAGCAGTGATGGCCCTCCGAGAGTTAATGAAAAACTGTTTTTT
CDR3 protein: CASSDGPPRVNEKLFF

D gene: -
clone size: -
J gene: TRBJ2-7
V gene: TRBV21-1
CDR3 DNA: TGTGCCAGCAGCAAATGTCGGGATCGCTACGAGCAGTACTTC
CDR3 protein: CASSKCRDRYEQYF

D gene: TRBD1
clone size: -
J gene: TRBJ2-7
V gene: TRBV28
CDR3 DNA: TGTGCCAGCAGTTCACCGACAGGGACCTACGAGCAGTACTTC
CDR3 protein: CASSSPTGTYEQYF

D gene: -
clone size: few
J gene: TRBJ1-2
V gene: TRBV6-1
CDR3 DNA: TGTGCCAGCAGTGCTTATGGCTACACCTTC
CDR3 protein: CASSAYGYTF

D gene: TRBD2
clone size: few
J gene: TRBJ2-1
V gene: TRBV14
CDR3 DNA: TGTGCCAGCAGCCAAGCCGTACTAGCGGGAGGGTACAATGAGCAGTTCTTC
CDR3 protein: CASSQAVLAGGYNEQFF

D gene: -
clone size: -
J gene: TRBJ1-2
V gene: TRBV5-5
CDR3 DNA: TGTGCCAGCAGCTTGGAGGCAGGGTCCTATGGCTACACCTTC
CDR3 protein: CASSLEAGSYGYTF

D gene: -
clone size: few
J gene: TRBJ2-7
V gene: TRBV11-2
CDR3 DNA: TGTGCCAGCAGCTTAAAGGCAGAGAGCTCCTACGAGCAGTACTTC
CDR3 protein: CASSLKAESSYEQYF

D gene: -
clone size: -
J gene: TRBJ2-5
V gene: TRBV7-3
CDR3 DNA: TGTGCCAGCAAGGTGACCCAGTACTTC
CDR3 protein: CASKVTQYF

D gene: -
clone size: -
J gene: TRBJ2-5
V gene: TRBV7-2
CDR3 DNA: TGTGCCAGCAGTTTAAAATTTCGGGGGGCCGAAGAGACCCAGTACTTC
CDR3 protein: CASSLKFRGAEETQYF

D gene: TRBD1
clone size: -
J gene: TRBJ1-1
V gene: TRBV5-4
CDR3 DNA: TGTGCCAGCAGCTTAGACAGGGGACTCACTGAAGCTTTCTTT
CDR3 protein: CASSLDRGLTEAFF

D gene: -
clone size: -
J gene: TRBJ1-2
V gene: TRBV12-5
CDR3 DNA: TGTGCTAGTGGTTTAAATACACTTCCCAACTATGGCTACACCTTC
CDR3 protein: CASGLNTLPNYGYTF

D gene: TRBD1
clone size: -
J gene: TRBJ2-7
V gene: TRBV6-5
CDR3 DNA: TGTGCCAGCAGTTACCTGGACAGGGGTTCCTACGAGCAGTACTTC
CDR3 protein: CASSYLDRGSYEQYF

D gene: -
clone size: -
J gene: TRBJ2-3
V gene: TRBV7-2
CDR3 DNA: TGTGCCAGCAGCTGGGGGAACACAGATACGCAGTATTTT
CDR3 protein: CASSWGNTDTQYF

D gene: -
clone size: few
J gene: TRBJ2-1
V gene: TRBV7-3
CDR3 DNA: TGTGCCAGCAGCTTAACGGGAAATGAGCAGTTCTTC
CDR3 protein: CASSLTGNEQFF

D gene: -
clone size: -
J gene: TRBJ2-7
V gene: TRBV28
CDR3 DNA: TGTGCCAGCAGTTTCTACAGGGAAACCTACGAGCAGTACTTC
CDR3 protein: CASSFYRETYEQYF

D gene: -
clone size: -
J gene: TRBJ2-3
V gene: TRBV4-3
CDR3 DNA: TGCGCCAGCAGCCAAGATTCTTTTCGGGTGAATACGCAGTATTTT
CDR3 protein: CASSQDSFRVNTQYF

D gene: -
clone size: -
J gene: TRBJ2-7
V gene: TRBV21-1
CDR3 DNA: TGTGCCAGCACCCGACAGGGGCCATCCTACGAGCAGTACTTC
CDR3 protein: CASTRQGPSYEQYF

D gene: TRBD2
clone size: -
J gene: TRBJ2-2
V gene: TRBV7-9
CDR3 DNA: TGTGCCAGCAGCTCCGACCGCGGGAGTGTCACCGGGGAGCTGTTTTTT
CDR3 protein: CASSSDRGSVTGELFF

D gene: -
clone size: few
J gene: TRBJ1-5
V gene: TRBV6-5
CDR3 DNA: TGTGCCAGCAGTTACTCGTACAGAATCAATCAGCCCCAGCATTTT
CDR3 protein: CASSYSYRINQPQHF

D gene: TRBD2
clone size: -
J gene: TRBJ2-7
V gene: TRBV6-6
CDR3 DNA: TGTGCCAGCAGTTACACTGCTAGCGGTAATTCCTACGAGCAGTACTTC
CDR3 protein: CASSYTASGNSYEQYF

D gene: -
clone size: -
J gene: TRBJ2-3
V gene: TRBV10-1
CDR3 DNA: TGCGCCAGCAGCAACGGAATCCTCCCGACAGATACGCAGTATTTT
CDR3 protein: CASSNGILPTDTQYF

D gene: -
clone size: -
J gene: TRBJ2-3
V gene: TRBV28
CDR3 DNA: TGTGCCAGCAGTTCCGATACGCAGTATTTT
CDR3 protein: CASSSDTQYF

D gene: -
clone size: once
J gene: TRBJ1-2
V gene: TRBV15
CDR3 DNA: TGTGCCACCAGCAGGGACCGGGACACCCTGTCTCAGGGTCGCTATGGCTACACCTTC
CDR3 protein: CATSRDRDTLSQGRYGYTF

D gene: TRBD2
clone size: few
J gene: TRBJ2-5
V gene: TRBV7-9
CDR3 DNA: TGTGCCAGCAGCTTCGGGACTAGCGGGAGAGGAGAGACCCAGTACTTC
CDR3 protein: CASSFGTSGRGETQYF

D gene: -
clone size: -
J gene: TRBJ2-5
V gene: TRBV27
CDR3 DNA: TGTGCCAGCAGACCGGGGGCCCAAGAGACCCAGTACTTC
CDR3 protein: CASRPGAQETQYF

D gene: TRBD2
clone size: -
J gene: TRBJ2-7
V gene: TRBV7-9
CDR3 DNA: TGTGCCAGCAGCTTAGTTGCAGCGGGAGGCTACGAGCAGTACTTC
CDR3 protein: CASSLVAAGGYEQYF

D gene: -
clone size: -
J gene: TRBJ2-7
V gene: TRBV11-1
CDR3 DNA: TGTGCCAGCAGCTACAGGGAAAGAAACGACGAGCAGTACTTC
CDR3 protein: CASSYRERNDEQYF

D gene: -
clone size: -
J gene: TRBJ1-2
V gene: TRBV4-2
CDR3 DNA: TGTGCCAGCAGCCATCGGCTAGGGGGGTCAGATGGCTACACCTTC
CDR3 protein: CASSHRLGGSDGYTF

D gene: TRBD2
clone size: few
J gene: TRBJ2-5
V gene: TRBV5-1
CDR3 DNA: TGCGCCAGCAGCTCGGGGGGACTAGCCGTGGAGACCCAGTACTTC
CDR3 protein: CASSSGGLAVETQYF

D gene: -
clone size: -
J gene: TRBJ2-7
V gene: TRBV29-1
CDR3 DNA: TGCAGCGTTGGGGGACACCTGTTCTACGAGCAGTACTTC
CDR3 protein: CSVGGHLFYEQYF

D gene: -
clone size: -
J gene: TRBJ2-7
V gene: TRBV4-3
CDR3 DNA: TGCGCCAGCAGCCAAGATCACAGGGCCTACGAGCAGTACTTC
CDR3 protein: CASSQDHRAYEQYF

D gene: TRBD1
clone size: few
J gene: TRBJ2-1
V gene: TRBV28
CDR3 DNA: TGTGCCAGCAGCCGGCTCGGGACAGGGGGCAACCAGCAGTTCTTC
CDR3 protein: CASSRLGTGGNQQFF